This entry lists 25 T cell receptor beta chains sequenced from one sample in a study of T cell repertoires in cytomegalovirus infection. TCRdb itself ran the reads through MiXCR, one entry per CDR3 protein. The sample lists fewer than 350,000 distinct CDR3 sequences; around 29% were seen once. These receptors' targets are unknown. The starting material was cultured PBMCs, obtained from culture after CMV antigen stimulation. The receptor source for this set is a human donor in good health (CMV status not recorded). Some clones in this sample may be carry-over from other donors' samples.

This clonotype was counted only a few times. In DNA, the CDR3 is TGTGCCATCAGTGAGTCGAGTAGCAGGGGGTACCAAGAGACCCAGTACTTC. Translating gives CAISESSSRGYQETQYF. The J gene is TRBJ2-5, the V gene TRBV10-3, with TRBD1 identical over 7 bases. The CDR3 has 17 amino acids. With 0 bases clipped from V and 0 bases from J, the junction kept 7 bases outside the gene matches. The germline gives CDR1 ENHRY, CDR2 SYGVKD.

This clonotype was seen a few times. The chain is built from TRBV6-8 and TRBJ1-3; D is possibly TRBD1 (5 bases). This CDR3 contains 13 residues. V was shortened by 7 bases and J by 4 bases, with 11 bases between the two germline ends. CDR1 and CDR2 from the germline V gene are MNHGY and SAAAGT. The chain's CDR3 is CASTPGGGNTIYF. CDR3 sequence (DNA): TGTGCCAGCACTCCCGGGGGAGGAAACACCATATATTTT.

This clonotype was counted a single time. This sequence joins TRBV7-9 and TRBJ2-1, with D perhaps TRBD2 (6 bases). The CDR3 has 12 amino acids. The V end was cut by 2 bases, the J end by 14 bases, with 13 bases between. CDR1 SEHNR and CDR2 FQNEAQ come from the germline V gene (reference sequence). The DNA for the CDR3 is TGTGCCAGCAGCTTAACCGGGAGAGGAGAGTTCTTC. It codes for CASSLTGRGEFF. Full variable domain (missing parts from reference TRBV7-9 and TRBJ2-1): DTGVSQNPRHKITKRGQNVTFRCDPISEHNRLYWYRQTLGQGPEFLTYFQNEAQLEKSRLLSDRFSAERPKGSFSTLEIQRTEQGDSAMYLCASSLTGRGEFFGPGTRLTVL.

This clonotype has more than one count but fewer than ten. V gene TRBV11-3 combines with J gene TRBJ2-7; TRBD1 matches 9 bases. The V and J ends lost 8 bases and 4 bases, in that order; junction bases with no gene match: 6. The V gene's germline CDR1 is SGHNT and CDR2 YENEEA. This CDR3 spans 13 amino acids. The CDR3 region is CASQRQGEYEQYF. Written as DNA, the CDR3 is TGTGCCAGCCAGAGACAGGGGGAGTACGAGCAGTACTTC.

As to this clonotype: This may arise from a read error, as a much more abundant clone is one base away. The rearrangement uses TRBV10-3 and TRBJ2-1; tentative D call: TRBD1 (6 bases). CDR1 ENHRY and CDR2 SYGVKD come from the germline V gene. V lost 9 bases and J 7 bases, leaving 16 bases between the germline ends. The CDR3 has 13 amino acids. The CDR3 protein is CAICQGWRNEQFF. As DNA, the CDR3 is TGTGCCATATGTCAGGGGTGGCGAAATGAGCAGTTCTTC.

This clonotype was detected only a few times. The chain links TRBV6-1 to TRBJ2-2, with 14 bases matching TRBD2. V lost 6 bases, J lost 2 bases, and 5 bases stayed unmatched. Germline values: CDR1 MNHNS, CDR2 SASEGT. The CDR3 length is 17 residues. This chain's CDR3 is CASSPGTSGSNTGELFF. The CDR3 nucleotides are TGTGCCAGCAGCCCCGGGACTAGCGGGAGTAACACCGGGGAGCTGTTTTTT.

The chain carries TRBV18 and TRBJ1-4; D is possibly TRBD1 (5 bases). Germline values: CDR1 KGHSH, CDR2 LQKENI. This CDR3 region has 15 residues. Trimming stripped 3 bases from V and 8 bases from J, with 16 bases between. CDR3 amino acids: CASSPYSGNSEKLFF. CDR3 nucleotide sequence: TGTGCCAGCTCACCTTATTCAGGGAATAGCGAAAAACTGTTTTTT. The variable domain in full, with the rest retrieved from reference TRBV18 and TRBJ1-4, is NAGVMQNPRHLVRRRGQEARLRCSPMKGHSHVYWYRQLPEEGLKFMVYLQKENIIDESGMPKERFSAEFPKEGPSILRIQQVVRGDSAAYFCASSPYSGNSEKLFFGSGTQLSVL.

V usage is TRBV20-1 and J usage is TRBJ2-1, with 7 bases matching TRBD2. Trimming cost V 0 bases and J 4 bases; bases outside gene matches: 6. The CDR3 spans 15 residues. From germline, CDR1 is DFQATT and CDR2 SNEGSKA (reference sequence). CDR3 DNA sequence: TGCAGTGCTAGAGATTTCGCGGGAGCTTACAATGAGCAGTTCTTC. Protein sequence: CSARDFAGAYNEQFF.

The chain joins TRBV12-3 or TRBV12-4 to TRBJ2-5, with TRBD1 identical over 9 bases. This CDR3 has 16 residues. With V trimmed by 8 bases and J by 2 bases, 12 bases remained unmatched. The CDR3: CASGNSGTGTQETQYF. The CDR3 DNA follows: TGTGCCAGCGGAAATTCCGGGACAGGGACACAAGAGACCCAGTACTTC.

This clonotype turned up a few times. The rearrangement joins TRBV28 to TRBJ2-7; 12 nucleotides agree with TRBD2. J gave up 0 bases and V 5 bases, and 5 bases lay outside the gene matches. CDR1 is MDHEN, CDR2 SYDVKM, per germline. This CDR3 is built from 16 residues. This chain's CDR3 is CASSRGLAGISYEQYF. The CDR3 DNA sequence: TGTGCCAGCAGTCGGGGACTAGCGGGTATCTCCTACGAGCAGTACTTC. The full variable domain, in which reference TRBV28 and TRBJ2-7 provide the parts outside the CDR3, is DVKVTQSSRYLVKRTGEKVFLECVQDMDHENMFWYRQDPGLGLRLIYFSYDVKMKEKGDIPEGYSVSREKKERFSLILESASTNQTSMYLCASSRGLAGISYEQYFGPGTRLTVT.

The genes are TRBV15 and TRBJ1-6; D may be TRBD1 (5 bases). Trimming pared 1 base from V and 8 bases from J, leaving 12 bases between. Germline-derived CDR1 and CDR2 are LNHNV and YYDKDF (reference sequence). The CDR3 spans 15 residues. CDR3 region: CATSRARGSYSPLHF. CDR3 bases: TGTGCCACCAGCAGAGCGCGGGGCTCATATTCACCCCTCCACTTT. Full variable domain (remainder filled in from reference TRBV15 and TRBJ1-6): DAMVIQNPRYQVTQFGKPVTLSCSQTLNHNVMYWYQQKSSQAPKLLFHYYDKDFNNEADTPDNFQSRRPNTSFCFLDIRSPGLGDTAMYLCATSRARGSYSPLHFGNGTRLTVT.

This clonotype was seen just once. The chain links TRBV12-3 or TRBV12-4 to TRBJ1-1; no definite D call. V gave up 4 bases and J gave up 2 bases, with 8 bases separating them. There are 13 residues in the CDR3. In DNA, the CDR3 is TGTGCCAGCAGTTCCGGGAGTAACACTGAAGCTTTCTTT. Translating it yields CASSSGSNTEAFF.

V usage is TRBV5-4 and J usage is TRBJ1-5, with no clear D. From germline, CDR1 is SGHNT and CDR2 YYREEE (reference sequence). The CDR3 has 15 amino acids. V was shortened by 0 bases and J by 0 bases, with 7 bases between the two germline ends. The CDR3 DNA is TGTGCCAGCAGCTTGGGACCGAATAGCAATCAGCCCCAGCATTTT. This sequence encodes CASSLGPNSNQPQHF.

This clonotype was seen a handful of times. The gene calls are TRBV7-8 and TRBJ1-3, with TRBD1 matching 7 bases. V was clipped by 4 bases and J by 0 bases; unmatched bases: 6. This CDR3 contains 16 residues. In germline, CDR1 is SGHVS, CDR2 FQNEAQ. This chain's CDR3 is CASSYTQGYSGNTIYF. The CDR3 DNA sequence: TGTGCCAGCAGCTACACACAGGGGTACTCTGGAAACACCATATATTTT.

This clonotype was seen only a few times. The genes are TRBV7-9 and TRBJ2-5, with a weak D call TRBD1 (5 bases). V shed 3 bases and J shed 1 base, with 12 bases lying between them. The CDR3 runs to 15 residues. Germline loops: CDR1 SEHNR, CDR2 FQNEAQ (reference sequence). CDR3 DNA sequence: TGTGCCAGCAGCTTTCAGGGCACCTTCCAAGAGACCCAGTACTTC. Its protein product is CASSFQGTFQETQYF.

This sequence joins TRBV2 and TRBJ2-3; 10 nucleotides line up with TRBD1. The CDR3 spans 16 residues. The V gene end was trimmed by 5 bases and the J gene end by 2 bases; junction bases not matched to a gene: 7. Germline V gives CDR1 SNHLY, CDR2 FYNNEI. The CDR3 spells CASSFPGTGVTDTQYF. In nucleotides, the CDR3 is TGTGCCAGCAGTTTTCCAGGGACAGGGGTCACAGATACGCAGTATTTT.

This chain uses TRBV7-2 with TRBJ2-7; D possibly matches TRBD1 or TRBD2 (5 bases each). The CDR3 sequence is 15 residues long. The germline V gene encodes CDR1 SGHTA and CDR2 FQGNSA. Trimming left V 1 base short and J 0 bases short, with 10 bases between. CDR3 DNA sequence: TGTGCCAGCAGCTTAGTGTGGGACGTCTCCTACGAGCAGTACTTC. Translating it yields CASSLVWDVSYEQYF.

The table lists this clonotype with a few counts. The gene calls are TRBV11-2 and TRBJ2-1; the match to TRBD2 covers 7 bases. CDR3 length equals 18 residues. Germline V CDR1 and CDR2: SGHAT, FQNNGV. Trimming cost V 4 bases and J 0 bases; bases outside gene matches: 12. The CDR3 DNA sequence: TGTGCCAGCAGCTCAGTCGGCGGACTAGGGAGCTCCTACAATGAGCAGTTCTTC. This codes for CASSSVGGLGSSYNEQFF.

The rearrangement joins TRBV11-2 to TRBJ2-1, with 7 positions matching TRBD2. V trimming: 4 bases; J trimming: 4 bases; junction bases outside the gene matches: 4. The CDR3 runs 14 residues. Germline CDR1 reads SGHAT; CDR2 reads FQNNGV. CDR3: CASSSGLVYNEQFF. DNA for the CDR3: TGTGCCAGCAGCTCAGGACTAGTTTACAATGAGCAGTTCTTC.

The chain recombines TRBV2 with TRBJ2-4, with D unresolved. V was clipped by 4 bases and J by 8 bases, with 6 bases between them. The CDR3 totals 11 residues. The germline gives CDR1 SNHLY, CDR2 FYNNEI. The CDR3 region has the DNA TGTGCCAGCAGTGTAGGGCACATTCAGTACTTC. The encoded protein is CASSVGHIQYF.

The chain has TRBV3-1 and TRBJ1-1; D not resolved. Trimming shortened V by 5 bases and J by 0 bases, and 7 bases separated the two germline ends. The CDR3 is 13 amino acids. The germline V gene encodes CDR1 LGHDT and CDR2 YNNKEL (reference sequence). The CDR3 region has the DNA TGTGCCAGCAGCGCCCCGATGAACACTGAAGCTTTCTTT. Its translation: CASSAPMNTEAFF.

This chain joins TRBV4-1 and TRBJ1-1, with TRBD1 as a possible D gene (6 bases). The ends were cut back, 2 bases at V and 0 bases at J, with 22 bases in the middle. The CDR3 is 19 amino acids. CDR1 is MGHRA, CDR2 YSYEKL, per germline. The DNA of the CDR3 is TGCGCCAGCAGCCAACAGGCGGGGACGGACAGAGGATTGAACACTGAAGCTTTCTTT. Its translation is CASSQQAGTDRGLNTEAFF.

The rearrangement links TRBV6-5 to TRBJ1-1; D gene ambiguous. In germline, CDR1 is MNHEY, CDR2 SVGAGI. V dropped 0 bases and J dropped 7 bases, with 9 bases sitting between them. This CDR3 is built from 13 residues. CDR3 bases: TGTGCCAGCAGTTACTCGAGCAGGATTGAAGCTTTCTTT. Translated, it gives CASSYSSRIEAFF.

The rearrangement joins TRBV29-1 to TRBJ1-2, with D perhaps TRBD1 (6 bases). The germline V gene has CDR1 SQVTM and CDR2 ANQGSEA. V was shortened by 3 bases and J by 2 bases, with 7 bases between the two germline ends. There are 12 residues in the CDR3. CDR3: CSVERGNYGYTF. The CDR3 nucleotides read TGCAGCGTTGAGAGGGGGAACTATGGCTACACCTTC.

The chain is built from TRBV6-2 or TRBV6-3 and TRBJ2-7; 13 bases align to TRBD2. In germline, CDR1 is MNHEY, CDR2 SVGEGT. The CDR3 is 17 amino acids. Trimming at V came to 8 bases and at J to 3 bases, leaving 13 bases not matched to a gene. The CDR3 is CASAGRSGTSGNYEQYF. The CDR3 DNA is TGTGCCAGCGCCGGGAGGTCCGGGACTAGCGGGAACTACGAGCAGTACTTC.